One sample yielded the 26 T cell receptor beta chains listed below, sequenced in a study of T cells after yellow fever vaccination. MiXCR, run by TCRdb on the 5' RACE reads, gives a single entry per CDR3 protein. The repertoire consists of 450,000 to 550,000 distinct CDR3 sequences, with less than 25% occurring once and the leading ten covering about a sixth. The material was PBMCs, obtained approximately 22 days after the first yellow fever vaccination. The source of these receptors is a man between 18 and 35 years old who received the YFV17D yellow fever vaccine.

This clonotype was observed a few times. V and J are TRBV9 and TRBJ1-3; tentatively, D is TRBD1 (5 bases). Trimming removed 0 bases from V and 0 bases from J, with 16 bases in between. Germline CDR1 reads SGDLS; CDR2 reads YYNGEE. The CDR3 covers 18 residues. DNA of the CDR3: TGTGCCAGCAGCGTAGGCGCTCACGAGGGGAGCTCTGGAAACACCATATATTTT. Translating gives CASSVGAHEGSSGNTIYF.

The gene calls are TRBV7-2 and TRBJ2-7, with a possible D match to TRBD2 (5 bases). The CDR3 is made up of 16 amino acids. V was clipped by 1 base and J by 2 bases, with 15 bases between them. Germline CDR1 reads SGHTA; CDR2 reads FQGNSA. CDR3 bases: TGTGCCAGCAGCTTAGGAGGCAGCCGAGGGACCTACGAGCAGTACTTC. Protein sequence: CASSLGGSRGTYEQYF.

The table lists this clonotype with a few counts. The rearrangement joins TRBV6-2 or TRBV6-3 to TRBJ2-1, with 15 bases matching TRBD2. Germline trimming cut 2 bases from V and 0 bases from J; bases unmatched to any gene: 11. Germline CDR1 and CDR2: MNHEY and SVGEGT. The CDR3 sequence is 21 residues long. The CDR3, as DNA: TGTGCCAGCAGTTACCCTTACCCGGGACTAGCGGGGGGCAGCTCCTACAATGAGCAGTTCTTC. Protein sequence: CASSYPYPGLAGGSSYNEQFF.

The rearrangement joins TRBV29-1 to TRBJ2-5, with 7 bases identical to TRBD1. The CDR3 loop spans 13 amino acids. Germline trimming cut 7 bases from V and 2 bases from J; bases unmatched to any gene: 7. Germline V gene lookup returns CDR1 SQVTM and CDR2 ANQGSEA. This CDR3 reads CSGQGDGQETQYF. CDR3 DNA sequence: TGCAGCGGCCAGGGGGACGGACAAGAGACCCAGTACTTC. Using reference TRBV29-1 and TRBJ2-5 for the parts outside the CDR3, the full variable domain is SAVISQKPSRDICQRGTSLTIQCQVDSQVTMMFWYRQQPGQSLTLIATANQGSEATYESGFVIDKFPISRPNLTFSTLTVSNMSPEDSSIYLCSGQGDGQETQYFGPGTRLLVL.

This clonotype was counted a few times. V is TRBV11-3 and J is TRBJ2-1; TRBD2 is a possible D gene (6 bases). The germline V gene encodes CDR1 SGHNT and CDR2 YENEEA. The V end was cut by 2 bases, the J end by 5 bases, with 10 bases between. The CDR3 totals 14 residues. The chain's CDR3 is CASSLRGAHNEQFF. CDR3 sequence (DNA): TGTGCCAGCAGCTTACGCGGGGCCCACAATGAGCAGTTCTTC. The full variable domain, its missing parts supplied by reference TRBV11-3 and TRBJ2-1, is EAGVVQSPRYKIIEKKQPVAFWCNPISGHNTLYWYLQNLGQGPELLIRYENEEAVDDSQLPKDRFSAERLKGVDSTLKIQPAELGDSAVYLCASSLRGAHNEQFFGPGTRLTVL.

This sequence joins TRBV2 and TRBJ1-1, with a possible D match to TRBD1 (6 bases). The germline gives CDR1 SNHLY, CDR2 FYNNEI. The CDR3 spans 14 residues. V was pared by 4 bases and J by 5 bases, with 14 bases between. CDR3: CASSGGQGRTEAFF. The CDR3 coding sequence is TGTGCCAGCAGTGGGGGGCAGGGACGAACTGAAGCTTTCTTT.

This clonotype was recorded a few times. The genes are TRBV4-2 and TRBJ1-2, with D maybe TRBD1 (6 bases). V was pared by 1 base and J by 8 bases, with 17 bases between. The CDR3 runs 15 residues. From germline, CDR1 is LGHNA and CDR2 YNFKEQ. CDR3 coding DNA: TGTGCCAGCAGCCAAGGCGATCGGGGGCGCGGCGGCTACACCTTC. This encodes CASSQGDRGRGGYTF.

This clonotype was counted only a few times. This CDR3 reads CASSLDMYEQYV. The CDR3 nucleotides are TGTGCCAGCAGCCTGGACATGTACGAGCAGTACGTC. The rearrangement links TRBV12-3 or TRBV12-4 to TRBJ2-7; a possible D gene is TRBD1 (5 bases). This CDR3 spans 12 amino acids. V gave up 6 bases and J gave up 4 bases, with 10 bases separating them.

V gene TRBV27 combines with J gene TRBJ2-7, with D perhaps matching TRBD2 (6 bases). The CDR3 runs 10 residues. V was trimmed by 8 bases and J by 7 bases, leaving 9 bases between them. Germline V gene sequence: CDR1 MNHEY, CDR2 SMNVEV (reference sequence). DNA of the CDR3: TGTGCCAGCTGGGCGGGGGAGCAGTACGTC. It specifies CASWAGEQYV.

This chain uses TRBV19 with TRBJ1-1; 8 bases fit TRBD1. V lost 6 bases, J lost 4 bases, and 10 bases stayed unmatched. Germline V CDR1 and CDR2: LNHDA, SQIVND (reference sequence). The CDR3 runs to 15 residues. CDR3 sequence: CASRVYGTGATEAFF. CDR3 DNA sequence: TGTGCCAGTAGAGTCTACGGGACAGGAGCCACTGAAGCTTTCTTT.

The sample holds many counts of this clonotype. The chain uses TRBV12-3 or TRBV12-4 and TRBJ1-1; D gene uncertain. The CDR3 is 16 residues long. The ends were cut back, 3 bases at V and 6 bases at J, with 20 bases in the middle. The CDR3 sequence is CASSFIAGYKAAEAFF. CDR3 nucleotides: TGTGCCAGCAGTTTTATAGCTGGATACAAGGCGGCTGAAGCTTTCTTT.

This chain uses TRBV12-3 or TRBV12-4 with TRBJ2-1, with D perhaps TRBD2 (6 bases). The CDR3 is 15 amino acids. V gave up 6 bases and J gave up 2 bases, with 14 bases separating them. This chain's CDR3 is CASRLGGGAYNEQFF. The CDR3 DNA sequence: TGTGCCAGCAGATTGGGGGGTGGGGCCTACAATGAGCAGTTCTTC.

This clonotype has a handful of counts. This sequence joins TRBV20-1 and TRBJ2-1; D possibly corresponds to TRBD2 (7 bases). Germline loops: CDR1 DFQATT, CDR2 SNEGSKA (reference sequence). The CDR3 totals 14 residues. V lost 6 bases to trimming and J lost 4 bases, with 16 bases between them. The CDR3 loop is CSASPRGAYNEQFF. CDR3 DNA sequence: TGCAGTGCATCCCCCCGGGGGGCGTACAATGAGCAGTTCTTC.

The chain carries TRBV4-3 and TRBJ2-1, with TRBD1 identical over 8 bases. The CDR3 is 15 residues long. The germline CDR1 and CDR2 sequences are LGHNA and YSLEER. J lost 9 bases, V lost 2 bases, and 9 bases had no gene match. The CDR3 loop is CASSQTGGLASEQFF. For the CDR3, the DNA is TGCGCCAGCAGCCAAACAGGGGGGCTTGCTTCTGAGCAGTTCTTC.

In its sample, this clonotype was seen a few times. The CDR3 DNA reads as TGTGCCAGCAGCGCCCCGGGTGGGACTAGCGGGGGGCGGGAGCAGTTCTTC. Translated: CASSAPGGTSGGREQFF. This chain links TRBV9 with TRBJ2-1; TRBD2 agrees at 15 bases. Per germline, CDR1 SGDLS and CDR2 YYNGEE. V lost 3 bases to trimming and J lost 10 bases; unmatched junction nucleotides: 11. The length of the CDR3 is 17 residues.

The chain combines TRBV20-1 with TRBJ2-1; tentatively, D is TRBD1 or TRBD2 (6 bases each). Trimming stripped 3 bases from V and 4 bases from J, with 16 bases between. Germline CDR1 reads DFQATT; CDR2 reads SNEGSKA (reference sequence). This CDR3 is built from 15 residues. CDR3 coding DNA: TGCAGTGCTAGCAGGAGGGTACAGGGTTACAATGAGCAGTTCTTC. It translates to CSASRRVQGYNEQFF.

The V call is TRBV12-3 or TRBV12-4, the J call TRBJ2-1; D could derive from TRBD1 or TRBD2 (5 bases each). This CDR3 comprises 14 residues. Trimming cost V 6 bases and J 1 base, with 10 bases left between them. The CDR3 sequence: CASRGPDSYNEQFF. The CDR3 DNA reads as TGTGCCAGCAGGGGACCAGATTCCTACAATGAGCAGTTCTTC.

The CDR3 here is CASGLGQGETQYF. CDR3 nucleotides: TGTGCTAGTGGTTTGGGACAGGGAGAGACCCAGTACTTC. J is TRBJ2-5 and V is TRBV12-5; 7 nucleotides line up with TRBD1. J lost 4 bases, V lost 1 base, and 0 bases had no gene match. This CDR3 spans 13 amino acids. Germline CDR1 LGHNT, CDR2 FRNRAP.

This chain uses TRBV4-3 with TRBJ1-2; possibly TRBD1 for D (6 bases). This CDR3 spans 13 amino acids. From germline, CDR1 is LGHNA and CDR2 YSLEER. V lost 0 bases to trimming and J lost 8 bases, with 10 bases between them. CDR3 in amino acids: CASSQESGGGYTF. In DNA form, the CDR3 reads TGCGCCAGCAGCCAAGAATCCGGGGGCGGCTACACCTTC.

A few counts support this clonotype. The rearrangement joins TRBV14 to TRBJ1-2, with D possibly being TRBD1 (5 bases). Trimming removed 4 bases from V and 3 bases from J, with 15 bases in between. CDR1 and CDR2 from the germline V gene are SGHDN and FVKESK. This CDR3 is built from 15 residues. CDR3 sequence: CASSPRGQLDYGYTF. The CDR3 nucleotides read TGTGCCAGCAGCCCTAGGGGCCAGCTAGACTATGGCTACACCTTC. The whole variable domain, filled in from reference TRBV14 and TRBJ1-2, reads EAGVTQFPSHSVIEKGQTVTLRCDPISGHDNLYWYRRVMGKEIKFLLHFVKESKQDESGMPNNRFLAERTGGTYSTLKVQPAELEDSGVYFCASSPRGQLDYGYTFGSGTRLTVV.

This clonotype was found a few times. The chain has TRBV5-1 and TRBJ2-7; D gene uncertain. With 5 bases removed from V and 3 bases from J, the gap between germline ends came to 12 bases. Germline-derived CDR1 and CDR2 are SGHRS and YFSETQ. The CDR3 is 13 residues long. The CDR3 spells CASRLGQLYEQYF. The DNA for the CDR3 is TGCGCCAGCAGGCTCGGGCAACTCTACGAGCAGTACTTC.

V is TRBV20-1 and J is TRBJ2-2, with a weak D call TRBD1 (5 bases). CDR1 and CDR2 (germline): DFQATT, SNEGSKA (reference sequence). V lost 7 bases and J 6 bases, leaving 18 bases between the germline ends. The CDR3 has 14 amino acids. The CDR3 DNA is TGCAGTGTTTCAGACAGCCTGTCCCCCGGGGAGCTGTTTTTT. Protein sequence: CSVSDSLSPGELFF.

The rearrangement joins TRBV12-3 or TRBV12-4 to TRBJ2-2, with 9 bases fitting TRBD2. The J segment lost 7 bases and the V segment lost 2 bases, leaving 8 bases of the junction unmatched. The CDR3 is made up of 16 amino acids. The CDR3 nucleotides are TGTGCCAGCAGTTTACTTAGCGGGGGTTATGGCGGGGAGCTGTTTTTT. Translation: CASSLLSGGYGGELFF.

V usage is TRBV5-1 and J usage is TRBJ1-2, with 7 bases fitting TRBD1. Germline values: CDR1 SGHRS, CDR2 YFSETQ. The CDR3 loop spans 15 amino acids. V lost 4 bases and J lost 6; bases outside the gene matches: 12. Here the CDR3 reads CASSGKGAAANGYTF. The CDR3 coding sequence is TGCGCCAGCAGCGGTAAGGGGGCTGCGGCAAATGGCTACACCTTC.

CDR3 region: CASSEAGTGANVLTF. The CDR3 coding sequence is TGCGCCAGCAGTGAGGCGGGTACTGGGGCCAACGTCCTGACTTTC. The V call is TRBV10-1, the J call TRBJ2-6, with D possibly TRBD2 on 5 matching bases. V lost 2 bases and J 2 bases, leaving 7 bases between the germline ends. CDR1 WNHNN and CDR2 SYGVQD come from the germline V gene (reference sequence). CDR3 length: 15 amino acids.

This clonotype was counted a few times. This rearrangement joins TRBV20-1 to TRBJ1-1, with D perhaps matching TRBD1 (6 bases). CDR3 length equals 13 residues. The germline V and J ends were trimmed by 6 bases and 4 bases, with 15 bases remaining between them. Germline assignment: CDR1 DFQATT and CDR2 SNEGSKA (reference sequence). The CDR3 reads CSAYREGRTEAFF. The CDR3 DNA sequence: TGCAGTGCCTACAGGGAGGGTCGCACTGAAGCTTTCTTT.